These 16 T cell receptor beta chains were all obtained from the same sample, sequenced in a study of chemoradiotherapy in HPV16-positive cancers. Method: immunoSEQ multiplex PCR; TCRdb's copy keeps in-frame clones and lacks some. This repertoire shows more than 15,000 clones, roughly 73% found once; its top ten account for approximately 10%. This material was obtained from a patient who underwent chemoradiotherapy. Receptors originate from a human donor with HPV-associated anogenital cancer.

The CDR3 loop is CASSVTYRQNTEAFF. CDR3 sequence (DNA): TGTGCCAGTAGTGTCACATATAGACAGAACACTGAAGCTTTCTTT. V and J are TRBV19 and TRBJ1-1; D ambiguous. CDR3 length: 15 amino acids. V lost 5 bases, J lost 1 base, and 14 bases lay in between. Germline V lookup: CDR1 LNHDA, CDR2 SQIVND (reference sequence). Full variable domain (missing parts from reference TRBV19 and TRBJ1-1): DGGITQSPKYLFRKEGQNVTLSCEQNLNHDAMYWYRQDPGQGLRLIYYSQIVNDFQKGDIAEGYSVSREKKESFPLTVTSAQKNPTAFYLCASSVTYRQNTEAFFGQGTRLTVV.

The chain employs TRBV11-2 and TRBJ2-5; D ambiguous. This CDR3 spans 14 amino acids. The V end was cut by 0 bases, the J end by 5 bases, with 10 bases between. Germline-derived CDR1 and CDR2 are SGHAT and FQNNGV. CDR3 coding DNA: TGTGCCAGCAGCTTAGATGACCCCACGGAGACCCAGTACTTC. Protein: CASSLDDPTETQYF.

The chain recombines TRBV30 with TRBJ1-1; D is undetermined. CDR1 is GTSNPN, CDR2 SVGIG, per germline (reference sequence). Trimming removed 3 bases at V and 6 bases at J, with 20 bases between. This CDR3 contains 15 residues. The CDR3 nucleotides read TGTGCCTGGAGCCTACGAGCACGGGGAAGCCCTGAAGCTTTCTTT. This gives the protein CAWSLRARGSPEAFF.

V usage is TRBV19 and J usage is TRBJ1-2, with D unresolved. The CDR3 is made up of 14 amino acids. Germline CDR1 is LNHDA and CDR2 is SQIVND (reference sequence). V lost 3 bases, J lost 8 bases, and 16 bases lay in between. CDR3 sequence: CASSIGGLSKGYTF. DNA of the CDR3: TGTGCCAGTAGTATCGGTGGGTTGTCCAAAGGCTACACCTTC.

The genes are TRBV2 and TRBJ2-5; 8 nucleotides match TRBD2. The V gene's germline CDR1 is SNHLY and CDR2 FYNNEI. V lost 9 bases and J lost 2; bases outside the gene matches: 8. This CDR3 has 14 amino acids. CDR3 sequence: CARTLAGFQETQYF. CDR3 DNA sequence: TGTGCCAGGACTTTAGCGGGGTTTCAAGAGACCCAGTACTTC.

The chain couples TRBV13 to TRBJ2-7; TRBD1 aligns across 12 bases. The CDR3 is made up of 18 amino acids. Germline V gene lookup returns CDR1 PRHDT and CDR2 FYEKMQ (reference sequence). The ends lost 0 bases at V and 2 bases at J; junction bases unmatched: 8. For the CDR3, the DNA is TGTGCCAGCAGCTTAGGGACATTCGGGACAGGGGGCACCTACGAGCAGTACTTC. As protein: CASSLGTFGTGGTYEQYF. Supplemented by reference TRBV13 and TRBJ2-7, the full variable domain reads AAGVIQSPRHLIKEKRETATLKCYPIPRHDTVYWYQQGPGQDPQFLISFYEKMQSDKGSIPDRFSAQQFSDYHSELNMSSLELGDSALYFCASSLGTFGTGGTYEQYFGPGTRLTVT.

The chain couples TRBV30 to TRBJ1-6, with D hard to call. Trimming shortened V by 0 bases and J by 6 bases, and 12 bases separated the two germline ends. This CDR3 is 15 amino acids long. The germline V gene has CDR1 GTSNPN and CDR2 SVGIG (reference sequence). The CDR3 bases are TGTGCCTGGAGTGTACTAGGGATTTCTAATTCACCCCTCCACTTT. Amino acid sequence: CAWSVLGISNSPLHF. The variable domain in full, completed from reference TRBV30 and TRBJ1-6, reads SQTIHQWPATLVQPVGSPLSLECTVEGTSNPNLYWYRQAAGRGLQLLFYSVGIGQISSEVPQNLSASRPQDRQFILSSKKLLLSDSGFYLCAWSVLGISNSPLHFGNGTRLTVT.

The chain couples TRBV28 to TRBJ1-4; 8 nucleotides align to TRBD1. The V segment lost 6 bases and the J segment 4 bases; nucleotides outside the gene matches: 4. CDR1 is MDHEN and CDR2 is SYDVKM in the germline V gene. CDR3 length equals 14 residues. The CDR3 here is CASSRDRLNEKLFF. The DNA for the CDR3 is TGTGCCAGCAGCCGGGACAGGCTTAATGAAAAACTGTTTTTT. The full variable domain, with the rest looked up from reference TRBV28 and TRBJ1-4, is DVKVTQSSRYLVKRTGEKVFLECVQDMDHENMFWYRQDPGLGLRLIYFSYDVKMKEKGDIPEGYSVSREKKERFSLILESASTNQTSMYLCASSRDRLNEKLFFGSGTQLSVL.

The chain couples TRBV6-1 to TRBJ1-3; no clear D gene. This CDR3 is 13 amino acids long. Germline CDR1 reads MNHNS; CDR2 reads SASEGT. With 1 base removed from V and 8 bases from J, the gap between germline ends came to 9 bases. The CDR3 DNA is TGTGCCAGCAGTGAAGTAACCGGGGACACCATATATTTT. Translated, it gives CASSEVTGDTIYF.

The genes are TRBV6-1 and TRBJ2-7, with D possibly being TRBD1 (6 bases). Germline V gene sequence: CDR1 MNHNS, CDR2 SASEGT. There are 16 residues in the CDR3. Deletions cut 2 bases from V and 5 bases from J, with 19 bases between. This chain's CDR3 is CASSEQGSLRGHEQYF. The CDR3 bases are TGTGCCAGCAGTGAACAGGGGAGCCTAAGGGGCCACGAGCAGTACTTC.

V and J are TRBV5-6 and TRBJ2-7; no firm D call. CDR1 and CDR2 from the germline V gene are SGHDT and YYEEEE. The CDR3 sequence is 12 residues long. V lost 4 bases to trimming and J lost 3 bases, with 8 bases between them. CDR3 nucleotide sequence: TGTGCCAGCAGCCATACTTACTACGAGCAGTACTTC. Translating it yields CASSHTYYEQYF.

The chain combines TRBV6-4 with TRBJ2-1, with unresolved D. V was pared by 2 bases and J by 7 bases, with 9 bases between. CDR1 is MRHNA and CDR2 is SNTAGT in the germline V gene. CDR3 size: 13 residues. Written as DNA, the CDR3 is TGTGCCAGCAGTGACAGAGAACTAAATGAGCAGTTCTTC. The encoded protein is CASSDRELNEQFF.

The rearrangement uses TRBV9 and TRBJ2-1, with D possibly being TRBD2 (5 bases). The ends were cut back, 4 bases at V and 4 bases at J, with 15 bases in the middle. Germline V CDR1 and CDR2: SGDLS, YYNGEE. The CDR3 is 15 residues long. CDR3 sequence reads: CASSPTTRGYNEQFF. As DNA, the CDR3 is TGTGCCAGCAGCCCTACTACCCGGGGTTACAATGAGCAGTTCTTC.

The rearrangement links TRBV5-1 to TRBJ1-2; D unclear. CDR3 size: 15 residues. Germline V CDR1 and CDR2: SGHRS, YFSETQ. The V and J ends lost 0 bases and 6 bases respectively, with 15 bases between them. In DNA form, the CDR3 reads TGCGCCAGCAGCTTGGTAGGCAGCTCATCGCATGGCTACACCTTC. Its protein product is CASSLVGSSSHGYTF.

The CDR3 reads CASSPGLAGSGDTQYF. The DNA of the CDR3 is TGTGCCAGCTCACCGGGACTAGCGGGGTCCGGAGATACGCAGTATTTT. This chain uses TRBV18 with TRBJ2-3; TRBD2 aligns across 13 bases. Germline lookup yields CDR1 KGHSH and CDR2 LQKENI. The CDR3 is 16 residues long. Germline trimming cut 3 bases from V and 5 bases from J; bases unmatched to any gene: 5.

V usage is TRBV5-5 and J usage is TRBJ2-3; TRBD1 matches at 9 bases. Germline V gene lookup returns CDR1 SGHKS and CDR2 YYEKEE (reference sequence). V lost 5 bases and J lost 6; bases outside the gene matches: 10. There are 15 residues in the CDR3. DNA for the CDR3: TGTGCCAGCAGGTCGGGACAGGGAGTCTGGGATACGCAGTATTTT. Residues: CASRSGQGVWDTQYF.